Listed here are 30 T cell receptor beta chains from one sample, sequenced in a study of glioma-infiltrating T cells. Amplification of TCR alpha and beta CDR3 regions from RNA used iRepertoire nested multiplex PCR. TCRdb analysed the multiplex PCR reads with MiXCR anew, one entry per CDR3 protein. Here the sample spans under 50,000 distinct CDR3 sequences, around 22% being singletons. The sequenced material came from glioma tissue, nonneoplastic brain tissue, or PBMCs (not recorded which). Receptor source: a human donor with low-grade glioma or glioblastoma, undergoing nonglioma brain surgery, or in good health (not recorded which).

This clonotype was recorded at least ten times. CDR3 residues: CASSRRDKNNEQFF. CDR3 bases: TGTGCCAGCTCACGACGGGACAAGAACAATGAGCAGTTCTTC. This chain joins TRBV18 and TRBJ2-1; D may be TRBD1 (6 bases). The CDR3 loop spans 14 amino acids. The V gene's germline CDR1 is KGHSH and CDR2 LQKENI. V was pared by 4 bases and J by 5 bases, with 12 bases between. Supplemented by reference TRBV18 and TRBJ2-1, the full variable domain reads NAGVMQNPRHLVRRRGQEARLRCSPMKGHSHVYWYRQLPEEGLKFMVYLQKENIIDESGMPKERFSAEFPKEGPSILRIQQVVRGDSAAYFCASSRRDKNNEQFFGPGTRLTVL.

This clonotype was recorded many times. The DNA of the CDR3 is TGTGCCAGCAGTCGAGACGGGACGGATGGCTACACCTTC. Translation: CASSRDGTDGYTF. V is TRBV6-1 and J is TRBJ1-2; tentative D call: TRBD1 (5 bases). V was clipped by 5 bases and J by 6 bases, with 13 bases between them. This CDR3 has 13 residues. CDR1 and CDR2 (germline): MNHNS, SASEGT.

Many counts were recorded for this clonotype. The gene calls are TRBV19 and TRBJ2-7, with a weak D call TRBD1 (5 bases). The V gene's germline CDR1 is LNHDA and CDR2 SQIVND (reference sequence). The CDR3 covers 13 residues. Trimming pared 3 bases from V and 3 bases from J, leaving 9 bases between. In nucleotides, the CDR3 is TGTGCCAGTAGTATGGGCAGGGTCTACGAGCAGTACTTC. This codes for CASSMGRVYEQYF.

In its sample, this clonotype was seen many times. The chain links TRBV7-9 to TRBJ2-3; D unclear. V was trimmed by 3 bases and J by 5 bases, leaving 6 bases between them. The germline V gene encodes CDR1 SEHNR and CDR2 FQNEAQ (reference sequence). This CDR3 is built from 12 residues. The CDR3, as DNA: TGTGCCAGCAGCTTCGAGGAAGATACGCAGTATTTT. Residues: CASSFEEDTQYF.

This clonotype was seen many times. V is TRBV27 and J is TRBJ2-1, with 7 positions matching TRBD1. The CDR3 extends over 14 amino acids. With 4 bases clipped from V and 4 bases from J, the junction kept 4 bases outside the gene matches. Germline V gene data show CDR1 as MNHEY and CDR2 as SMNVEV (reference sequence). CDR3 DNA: TGTGCCAGCAGTTCCGGGACAGTATACAATGAGCAGTTCTTC. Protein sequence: CASSSGTVYNEQFF.

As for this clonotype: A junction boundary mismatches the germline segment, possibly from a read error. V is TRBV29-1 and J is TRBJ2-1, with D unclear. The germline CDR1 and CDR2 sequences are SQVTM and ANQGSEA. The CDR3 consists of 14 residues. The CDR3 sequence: CSVEDLSAYNERFF. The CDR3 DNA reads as TGCAGCGTTGAAGATCTATCCGCTTACAATGAGCGGTTCTTC.

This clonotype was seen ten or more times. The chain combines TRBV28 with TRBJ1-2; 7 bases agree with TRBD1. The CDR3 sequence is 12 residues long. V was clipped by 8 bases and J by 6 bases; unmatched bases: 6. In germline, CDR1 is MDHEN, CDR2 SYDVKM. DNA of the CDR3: TGTGCCAGCGATAGACAGGGCAATGGCTACACCTTC. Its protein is CASDRQGNGYTF.

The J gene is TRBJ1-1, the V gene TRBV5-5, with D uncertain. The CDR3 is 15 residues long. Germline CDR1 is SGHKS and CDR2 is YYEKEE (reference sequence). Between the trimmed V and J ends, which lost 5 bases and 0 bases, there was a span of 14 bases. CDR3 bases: TGTGCCAGCAGTGAGGAGGGAGACTTGAACACTGAAGCTTTCTTT. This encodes CASSEEGDLNTEAFF.

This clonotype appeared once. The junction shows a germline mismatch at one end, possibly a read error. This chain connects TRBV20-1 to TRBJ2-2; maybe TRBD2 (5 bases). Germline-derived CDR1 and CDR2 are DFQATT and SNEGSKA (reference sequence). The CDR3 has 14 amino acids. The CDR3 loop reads CGARATRNTGELSF. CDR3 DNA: TGCGGTGCTAGAGCTACTAGGAACACCGGGGAGCTGTCTTTT.

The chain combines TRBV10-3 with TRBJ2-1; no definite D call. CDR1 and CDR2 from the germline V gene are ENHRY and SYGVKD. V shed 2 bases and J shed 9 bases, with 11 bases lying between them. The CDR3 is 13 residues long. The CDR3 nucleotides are TGTGCCATCAGTGAGCCCCGGAACGTTGAGCAGTTCTTC. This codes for CAISEPRNVEQFF.

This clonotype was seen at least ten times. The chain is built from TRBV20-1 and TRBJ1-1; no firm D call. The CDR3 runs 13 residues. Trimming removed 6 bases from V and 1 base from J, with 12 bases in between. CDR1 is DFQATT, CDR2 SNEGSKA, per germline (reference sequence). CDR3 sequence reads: CSAPGEGNTEAFF. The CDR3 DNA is TGCAGTGCCCCTGGGGAGGGGAACACTGAAGCTTTCTTT.

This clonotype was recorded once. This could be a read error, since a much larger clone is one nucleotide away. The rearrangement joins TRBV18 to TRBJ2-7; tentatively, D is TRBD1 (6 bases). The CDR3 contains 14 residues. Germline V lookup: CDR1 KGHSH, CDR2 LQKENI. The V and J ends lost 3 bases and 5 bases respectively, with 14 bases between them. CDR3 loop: CASSPPGAEHEQYF. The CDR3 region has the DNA TGTGCCAGCTCACCCCCAGGGGCAGAACACGAGCAGTACTTC.

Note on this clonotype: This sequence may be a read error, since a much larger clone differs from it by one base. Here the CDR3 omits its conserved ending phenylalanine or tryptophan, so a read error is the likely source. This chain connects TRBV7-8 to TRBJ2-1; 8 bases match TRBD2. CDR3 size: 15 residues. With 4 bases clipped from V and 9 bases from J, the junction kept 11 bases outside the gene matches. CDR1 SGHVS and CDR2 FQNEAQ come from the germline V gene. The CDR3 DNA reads TGTGCCAGCAGCTCGACTAGCGTCTCAGAGGGTGAGCAGTTCCTC. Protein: CASSSTSVSEGEQFL.

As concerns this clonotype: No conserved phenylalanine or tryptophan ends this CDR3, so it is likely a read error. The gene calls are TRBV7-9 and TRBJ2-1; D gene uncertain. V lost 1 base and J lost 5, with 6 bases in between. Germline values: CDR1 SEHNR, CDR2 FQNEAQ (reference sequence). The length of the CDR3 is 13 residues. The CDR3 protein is CASSLVWDNEQFS. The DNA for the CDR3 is TGTGCCAGCAGCTTAGTCTGGGACAATGAGCAGTTCTCC.

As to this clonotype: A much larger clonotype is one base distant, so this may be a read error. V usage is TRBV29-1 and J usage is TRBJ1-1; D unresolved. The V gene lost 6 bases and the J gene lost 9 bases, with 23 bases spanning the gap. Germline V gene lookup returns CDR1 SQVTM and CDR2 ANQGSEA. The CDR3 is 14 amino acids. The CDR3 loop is CSVQSGVLKPQAFF. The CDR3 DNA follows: TGCAGCGTCCAATCGGGCGTCCTGAAACCCCAAGCTTTCTTT. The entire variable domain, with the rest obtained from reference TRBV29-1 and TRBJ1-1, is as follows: SAVISQKPSRDICQRGTSLTIQCQVDSQVTMMFWYRQQPGQSLTLIATANQGSEATYESGFVIDKFPISRPNLTFSTLTVSNMSPEDSSIYLCSVQSGVLKPQAFFGQGTRLTVV.

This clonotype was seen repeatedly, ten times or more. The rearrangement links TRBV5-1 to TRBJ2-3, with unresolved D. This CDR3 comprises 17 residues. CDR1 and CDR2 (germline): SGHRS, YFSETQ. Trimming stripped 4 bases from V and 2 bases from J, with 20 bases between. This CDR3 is CASSRSFWRQNTDTQYF. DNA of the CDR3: TGCGCCAGCAGCCGGAGTTTTTGGCGGCAGAACACAGATACGCAGTATTTT.

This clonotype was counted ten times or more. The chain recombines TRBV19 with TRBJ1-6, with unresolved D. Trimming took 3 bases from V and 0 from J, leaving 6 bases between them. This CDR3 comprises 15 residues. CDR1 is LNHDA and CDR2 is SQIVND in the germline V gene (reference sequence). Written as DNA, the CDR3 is TGTGCCAGTAGTATGAAGAGCTCCTATAATTCACCCCTCCACTTT. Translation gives CASSMKSSYNSPLHF.

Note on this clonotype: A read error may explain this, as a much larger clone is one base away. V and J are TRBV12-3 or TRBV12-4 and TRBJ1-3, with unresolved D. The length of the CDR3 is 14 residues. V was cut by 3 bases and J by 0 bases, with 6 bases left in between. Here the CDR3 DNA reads TGTGCCAGCAGTTTCACTAGCTCTGGAAACACCATATATTTT. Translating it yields CASSFTSSGNTIYF.

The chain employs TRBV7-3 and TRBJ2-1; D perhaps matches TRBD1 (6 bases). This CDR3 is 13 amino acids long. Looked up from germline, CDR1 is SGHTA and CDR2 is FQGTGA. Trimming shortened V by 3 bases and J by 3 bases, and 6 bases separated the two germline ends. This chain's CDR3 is CASSLTGYNEQFF. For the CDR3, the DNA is TGTGCCAGCAGCTTGACAGGCTACAATGAGCAGTTCTTC.

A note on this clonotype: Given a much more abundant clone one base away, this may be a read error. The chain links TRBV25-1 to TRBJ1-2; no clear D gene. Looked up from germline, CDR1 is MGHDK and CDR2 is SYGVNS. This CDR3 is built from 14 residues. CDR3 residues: CAGSEGSGNYGYTF. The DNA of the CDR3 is TGTGCCGGCAGTGAAGGTTCGGGGAACTATGGCTACACCTTC.

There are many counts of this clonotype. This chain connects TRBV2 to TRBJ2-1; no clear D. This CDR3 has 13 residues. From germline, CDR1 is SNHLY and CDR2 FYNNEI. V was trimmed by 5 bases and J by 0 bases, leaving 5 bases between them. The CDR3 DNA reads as TGTGCCAGCAGTATTAGCTCCTACAATGAGCAGTTCTTC. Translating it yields CASSISSYNEQFF. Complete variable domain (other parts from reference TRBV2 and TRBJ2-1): EPEVTQTPSHQVTQMGQEVILRCVPISNHLYFYWYRQILGQKVEFLVSFYNNEISEKSEIFDDQFSVERPDGSNFTLKIRSTKLEDSAMYFCASSISSYNEQFFGPGTRLTVL.

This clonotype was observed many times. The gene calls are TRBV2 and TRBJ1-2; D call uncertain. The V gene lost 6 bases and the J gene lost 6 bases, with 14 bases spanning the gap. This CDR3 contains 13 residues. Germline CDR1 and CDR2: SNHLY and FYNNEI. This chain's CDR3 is CASSLLAQDGYTF. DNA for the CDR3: TGTGCCAGCAGCCTGCTCGCTCAAGATGGCTACACCTTC.

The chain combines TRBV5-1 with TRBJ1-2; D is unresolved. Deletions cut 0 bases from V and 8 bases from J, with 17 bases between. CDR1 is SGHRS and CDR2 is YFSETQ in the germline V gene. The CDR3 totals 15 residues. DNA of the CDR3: TGCGCCAGCAGCTTGGACCCCACGGCCCCTCGAGGCTACACCTTC. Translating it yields CASSLDPTAPRGYTF.

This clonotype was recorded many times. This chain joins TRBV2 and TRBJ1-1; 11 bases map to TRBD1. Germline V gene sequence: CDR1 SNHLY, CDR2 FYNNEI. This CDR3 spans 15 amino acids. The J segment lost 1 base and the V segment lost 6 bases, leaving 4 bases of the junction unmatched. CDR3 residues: CASRKDRGPNTEAFF. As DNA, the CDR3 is TGTGCCAGCAGAAAGGACAGGGGGCCGAACACTGAAGCTTTCTTT.

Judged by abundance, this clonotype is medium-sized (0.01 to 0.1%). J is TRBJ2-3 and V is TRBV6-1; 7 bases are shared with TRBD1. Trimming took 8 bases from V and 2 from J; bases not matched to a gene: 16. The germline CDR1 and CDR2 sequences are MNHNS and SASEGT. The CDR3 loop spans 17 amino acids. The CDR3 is CASCEGAPGRTTDTQYF. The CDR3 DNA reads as TGTGCCAGCTGCGAGGGGGCTCCGGGGAGAACCACAGATACGCAGTATTTT.

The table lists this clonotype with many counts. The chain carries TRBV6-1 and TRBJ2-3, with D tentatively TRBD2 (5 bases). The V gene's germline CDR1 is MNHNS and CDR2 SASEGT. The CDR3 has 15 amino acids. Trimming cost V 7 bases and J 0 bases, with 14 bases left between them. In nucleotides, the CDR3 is TGTGCCAGCACCAACGTTGGACTGAGCACAGATACGCAGTATTTT. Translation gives CASTNVGLSTDTQYF.

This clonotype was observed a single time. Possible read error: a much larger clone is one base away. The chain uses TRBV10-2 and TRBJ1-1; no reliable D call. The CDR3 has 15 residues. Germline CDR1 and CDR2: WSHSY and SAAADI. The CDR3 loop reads CASSESLGQNAEAFF. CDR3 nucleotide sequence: TGCGCCAGCAGTGAGTCGCTGGGCCAGAACGCTGAAGCTTTCTTT.

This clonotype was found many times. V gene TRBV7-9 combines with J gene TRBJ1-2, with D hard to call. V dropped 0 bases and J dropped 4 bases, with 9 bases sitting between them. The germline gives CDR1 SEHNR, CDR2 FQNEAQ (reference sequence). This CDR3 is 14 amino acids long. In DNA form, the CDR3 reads TGTGCCAGCAGCTTAGCGAGGAGATTCTATGGCTACACCTTC. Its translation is CASSLARRFYGYTF.

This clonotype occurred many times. This chain's CDR3 is CASSLTSGSEQYV. The CDR3 coding sequence is TGTGCCAGCAGCCTGACGAGCGGTTCTGAACAGTACGTC. The V and J genes are TRBV7-2 and TRBJ2-7; possible D gene TRBD2, 5 bases. Germline CDR1 and CDR2: SGHTA and FQGNSA. V gave up 5 bases and J gave up 10 bases, with 18 bases separating them. The CDR3 loop spans 13 amino acids.

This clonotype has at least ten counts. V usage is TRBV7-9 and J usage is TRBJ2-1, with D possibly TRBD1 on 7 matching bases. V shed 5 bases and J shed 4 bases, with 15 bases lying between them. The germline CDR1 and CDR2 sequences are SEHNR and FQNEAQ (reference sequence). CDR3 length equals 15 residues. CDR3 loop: CASSDQGGEYNEQFF. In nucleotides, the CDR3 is TGTGCCAGCAGCGACCAGGGGGGCGAATACAATGAGCAGTTCTTC.